This entry is about one TCR beta chain. Its antigen is not known. This entry comes from a study of cytomegalovirus exposure and HLA in healthy donors. CDR3 size: 16 residues. Per germline, CDR1 GTSNPN and CDR2 SVGIG (reference sequence). With V trimmed by 0 bases and J by 6 bases, 9 bases remained unmatched. Study-level findings and limits: The study listed approximately 160 cytomegalovirus-associated TCR beta chains. V- and J-gene trimming of TCR beta was linked (in a later analysis) to a missense DCLRE1C variant. It emerged from a later analysis that several of the most significant clusters appeared to be linked to common viral pathogens.

Amplification used 60 Vbeta primers and 13 Jbeta primers. As handled by the study authors: Some 11 million of the about 80 million unique TCR beta chains counted in a later analysis were shared. Produced via immunoSEQ multiplex PCR; TCRdb's table is partial and in-frame only. That table gives V, J and clone size, and the DNA gave D and trimming. The sample has some 200,000 clones, approximately 79% seen once. This sequence originates from a man aged 40-49 years in good health and CMV-seropositive. Sequenced sample: PBMCs. The chain joins TRBV30 to TRBJ2-2, with 8 nucleotides matching TRBD2. CDR3 residues: CAWSVALAGFPGELFF. For the CDR3, the DNA is TGTGCCTGGAGTGTAGCTCTAGCGGGTTTCCCCGGGGAGCTGTTTTTT.